A selection of T cell receptor beta chains follows, all from one sample in a study of cytomegalovirus exposure and HLA in healthy donors. Clones were read by immunoSEQ multiplex PCR, and TCRdb kept only the in-frame ones, dropping some. The data show roughly 100,000 clones, with 55% to 75% seen just once and 16% held by the top ten. Sequences were obtained from PBMCs. Every receptor here comes from a woman younger than 35 in good health and CMV-seropositive. CDR3s include the opening cysteine and the closing phenylalanine or tryptophan. D genes are given only for firm matches. For some rows the clone size is stated as once, few or many, or as a class when expanded; others skip it.

j_gene | d_gene | abundance | len | v_gene | CDR3nt | CDR3aa
TRBJ2-5 | TRBD2 | - | 16 | TRBV6-1 | TGTGCCAGCAGTGAAGTTTGGCGGGGGGCCGGAGAGACCCAGTACTTC | CASSEVWRGAGETQYF
TRBJ1-1 | - | - | 15 | TRBV5-6 | TGTGCCAGCAGCTTGGCCTACAGGGAGGGAACTGAAGCTTTCTTT | CASSLAYREGTEAFF
TRBJ2-7 | TRBD1 | few | 15 | TRBV4-3 | TGCGCCAGCAGCCAAGGACAGGGGAGTACCTACGAGCAGTACTTC | CASSQGQGSTYEQYF
TRBJ2-5 | TRBD1 | few | 15 | TRBV13 | TGTGCCAGCAGCTTACAACTAGGGGGCTCGGAGACCCAGTACTTC | CASSLQLGGSETQYF
TRBJ1-1 | - | few | 11 | TRBV2 | TGTGCCAGCAGGGTGGCAGGGGATGCTTTCTTT | CASRVAGDAFF
TRBJ1-1 | - | - | 13 | TRBV5-5 | TGTGCCAGCAGCTTGGGGGGAGGAACTGAAGCTTTCTTT | CASSLGGGTEAFF
TRBJ2-1 | - | - | 15 | TRBV18 | TGTGCCAGCTCCTCCGGGACAACCTCTTACAATGAGCAGTTCTTC | CASSSGTTSYNEQFF
TRBJ1-1 | TRBD1 | few | 15 | TRBV4-1 | TGCGCCAGCAGCCAAAAAGGGACAGGGGGCACTGAAGCTTTCTTT | CASSQKGTGGTEAFF
TRBJ2-2 | - | once | 15 | TRBV19 | TGTGCCAGTAGCAGCCTCAGGGTTGACACCGGGGAGCTGTTTTTT | CASSSLRVDTGELFF
TRBJ2-3 | - | - | 12 | TRBV27 | TGTGCCAGCAGTTCAGGCTCGCATACGCAGTATTTT | CASSSGSHTQYF
TRBJ1-1 | - | - | 13 | TRBV7-2 | TGTGCCAGCAGCCCGGGGAGGAACACTGAAGCTTTCTTT | CASSPGRNTEAFF
TRBJ2-7 | - | - | 15 | TRBV27 | TGTGCCAGCAGTTCCCCCGGACATCCAACCTACGAGCAGTACTTC | CASSSPGHPTYEQYF
TRBJ1-1 | - | - | 15 | TRBV4-2 | TGTGCCAGCAGCCAATCCGGGAAGCAGAACACTGAAGCTTTCTTT | CASSQSGKQNTEAFF
TRBJ1-5 | TRBD1 | - | 14 | TRBV7-9 | TGTTCCAGCAGCTTAGGGGACAGAAATCAGCCCCAGCATTTT | CSSSLGDRNQPQHF
TRBJ2-1 | TRBD2 | - | 18 | TRBV7-3 | TGTGCCAGCAGCTTAGAAGCGGGGGGTCCAAGCTCCTACAATGAGCAGTTCTTC | CASSLEAGGPSSYNEQFF
TRBJ1-1 | - | - | 12 | TRBV7-9 | TGTGCCAGCAGCCTCTACGGGAATGAAGCTTTCTTT | CASSLYGNEAFF
TRBJ2-3 | TRBD1 | - | 16 | TRBV5-4 | TGTGCCAGCAGCTTTCCGGGACAGGGGGCGGGAGATACGCAGTATTTT | CASSFPGQGAGDTQYF
TRBJ1-3 | TRBD1 | - | 15 | TRBV7-9 | TGTGCCAGCAGCTGGACAGGGGCAGGTGGAAACACCATATATTTT | CASSWTGAGGNTIYF
TRBJ2-3 | - | - | 15 | TRBV18 | TGTGCCAGCTCCCTCCGAAGGGGGAGTACAGATACGCAGTATTTT | CASSLRRGSTDTQYF
TRBJ1-1 | - | - | 15 | TRBV5-1 | TGCGCCAGCTGCCCCGGGGACTTGGGGAACACTGAAGCTTTCTTT | CASCPGDLGNTEAFF
TRBJ2-5 | TRBD1 | - | 18 | TRBV9 | TGTGCCAGCAGCGTAGCGGGACAGGGGGCGCGGTGGTCAGAGACCCAGTACTTC | CASSVAGQGARWSETQYF
TRBJ1-2 | - | once | 13 | TRBV7-2 | TGTGCCAGCAGCCACGAGGTGGCCTATGGCTACACCTTC | CASSHEVAYGYTF
TRBJ2-5 | TRBD1 | - | 15 | TRBV18 | TGTGCCAGCTCACCACCGACAGGGAGATTGGAGACCCAGTACTTC | CASSPPTGRLETQYF
TRBJ1-4 | - | - | 14 | TRBV30 | TGTGCCTGGAGCTTAGGGGGGGCCGTTGAAAAACTGTTTTTT | CAWSLGGAVEKLFF
TRBJ2-7 | TRBD1 | - | 12 | TRBV2 | TGTGCCAGCAGGGGACAGAACTACGGGCAGTACTTC | CASRGQNYGQYF
TRBJ1-1 | - | few | 17 | TRBV25-1 | TGTGCCAGCAGTGAAGCCCGCCCTGGGACTTCGAACACTGAAGCTTTCTTT | CASSEARPGTSNTEAFF
TRBJ2-1 | TRBD2 | - | 14 | TRBV29-1 | TGCAGCGTTGAAGGGCGGGAGGGCCTCAATGAGCAGTTCTTC | CSVEGREGLNEQFF
TRBJ1-2 | - | - | 13 | TRBV7-3 | TGTGCCAGCAGCTTAGACACTAACTATGGCTACACCTTC | CASSLDTNYGYTF
TRBJ1-2 | - | - | 14 | TRBV30 | TGTGCCTGGAGAACCCCAGGGTTAGTCTATGGCTACACCTTC | CAWRTPGLVYGYTF
TRBJ2-1 | TRBD1 | - | 14 | TRBV27 | TGTGCCAGCAGGAGTCAGGGGGCATTTGGGGAGCAGTTCTTC | CASRSQGAFGEQFF
TRBJ1-2 | TRBD1 | - | 15 | TRBV19 | TGTGCCAGTAGTATTGCTACAGGGGAAGGCTATGGCTACACCTTC | CASSIATGEGYGYTF
TRBJ1-1 | TRBD1 | - | 13 | TRBV19 | TGTGCCAGTACCCACGACAGGGACACTGAAGCTTTCTTT | CASTHDRDTEAFF
TRBJ2-5 | TRBD2 | few | 16 | TRBV6-1 | TGTGCCAGCAGTGGGGTCCCGGGGGGGGGAGAAGAGACCCAGTACTTC | CASSGVPGGGEETQYF
TRBJ2-2 | TRBD2 | - | 15 | TRBV27 | TGTGCCAGCAGTTTTGGGACTAGCGGCACCGGGGAGCTGTTTTTT | CASSFGTSGTGELFF
TRBJ2-1 | TRBD1 | - | 14 | TRBV29-1 | TGCAGCGGACAAAGACGGGACAGCCCACTTAGGGAGTTCTTC | CSGQRRDSPLREFF
TRBJ1-1 | TRBD1 | few | 16 | TRBV6-6 | TGTGCCAGCAGTTACTCACAGACAGGGGGGAGGACTGAAGCTTTCTTT | CASSYSQTGGRTEAFF
TRBJ1-3 | - | - | 14 | TRBV10-1 | TGCGCCAGCTGTAGCCCCTACTCTGGAAACACCATATATTTT | CASCSPYSGNTIYF
TRBJ2-2 | - | - | 15 | TRBV9 | TGTGCCAGCAGCACCGGGACAACGAACACCGGGGAGCTGTTTTTT | CASSTGTTNTGELFF
TRBJ1-2 | TRBD1 | - | 13 | TRBV9 | TGTGCCAGCAGCGGACAGGGCGGCTATGGCTACACCTTC | CASSGQGGYGYTF
TRBJ1-5 | - | once | 14 | TRBV19 | TGTGCCAGTAGTATAGGCACAGGGTACCAGCCCCAGCATTTT | CASSIGTGYQPQHF
TRBJ1-1 | - | - | 17 | TRBV4-3 | TGCGCCAGCAGCCAGGTATCGGCCCCGGGAGAGAAAACTGAAGCTTTCTTT | CASSQVSAPGEKTEAFF
TRBJ1-5 | - | - | 15 | TRBV7-2 | TGTGCCAGCAGCTTGACAAGGGGAAGGAATCAGCCCCAGCATTTT | CASSLTRGRNQPQHF
TRBJ2-7 | TRBD2 | - | 15 | TRBV19 | TGTGCCAGTAGTACCGCGGGGGGTAGGTCCTACGAGCAGTACTTC | CASSTAGGRSYEQYF